The rows below give T cell receptor beta chains drawn from one sample of a study of technical replicates of blood from a handful of donors. Libraries were prepared by immunoSEQ multiplex PCR; TCRdb keeps only in-frame clonotypes and omits some of them. Of about 70,000 clones listed, approximately 96% were seen once; the top ten hold approximately 0.2%. Source material: T cells isolated from PBMCs. These receptor sequences come from a human donor in good health. The CDR3 runs from the conserved cysteine through the conserved F or W. Each record gives: V gene, clone size, J gene, D gene, CDR3 DNA, CDR3 protein. D genes are given only for firm matches. Clone size is not always given. Where it is, it says once, few, many or a class for expanded clones.

TRBV6-5	once	TRBJ2-3	TRBD2	TGTGCCAGCAACCCCGGGCCAGCGGGAGCAGATACGCAGTATTTT	CASNPGPAGADTQYF
TRBV28	-	TRBJ1-5	TRBD1	TGTGCCAGCAGAAAGGACAGGGGGCTCCGCAATCAGCCCCAGCATTTT	CASRKDRGLRNQPQHF
TRBV4-1	-	TRBJ1-2	TRBD1	TGCGCCAGCAGCCAAGGGGACAGGGTTTATGTTGGCTACACCTTC	CASSQGDRVYVGYTF
TRBV9	-	TRBJ1-6	-	TGTGCCAGCAGCGTCTTAGGGGCCAGCAATTCACCCCTCCACTTT	CASSVLGASNSPLHF
TRBV27	-	TRBJ2-7	-	TGTGCCAGCAGGTACTCATTTGCGAACCCCTACGACGAGCAGTACTTC	CASRYSFANPYDEQYF
TRBV6-5	-	TRBJ2-3	-	TGTGCCAGCCACGGGTCCACAGATACGCAGTATTTT	CASHGSTDTQYF
TRBV7-9	-	TRBJ2-3	TRBD1	TGTGCCAGCAGCTCCCCTATCGGGGACAGGGGATACACAGATACGCAGTATTTT	CASSSPIGDRGYTDTQYF
TRBV4-1	-	TRBJ1-2	TRBD1	TGCGCCAGCAGCCAAGAATCTTCCGGACAGGTTCACTATGGCTACACCTTC	CASSQESSGQVHYGYTF
TRBV4-1	-	TRBJ2-1	TRBD1	TGCGCCAGCAGCCAAGAAACACAGGGGAGCATCAATGAGCAGTTCTTC	CASSQETQGSINEQFF
TRBV28	-	TRBJ2-5	-	TGTGCCAGCAACGGAGAGACCCAGTACTTC	CASNGETQYF
TRBV6-4	-	TRBJ2-4	TRBD2	TGTGCCAGCAGTGAAACCTACCTAGCGGGAGACCCCCTAGCCAAAAACATTCAGTACTTC	CASSETYLAGDPLAKNIQYF
TRBV7-9	-	TRBJ1-3	-	TGTGCCAGCAGCCAGGGTGGCACCATATATTTT	CASSQGGTIYF
TRBV29-1	-	TRBJ1-3	TRBD1	TGCAGCGTTGTTTGGTCAGGGGGATTCTCTGGAAACACCATATATTTT	CSVVWSGGFSGNTIYF
TRBV5-1	once	TRBJ2-7	TRBD2	TGCGCCAGCAGCTTGGGGCCTACTAGCGGGAGCTCCTACGAGCAGTACTTC	CASSLGPTSGSSYEQYF
TRBV5-1	-	TRBJ2-1	TRBD1	TGCGCCAGCAGCGCGGGGACAGGGCCCTTTAGTGAGCAGTTCTTC	CASSAGTGPFSEQFF
TRBV5-4	-	TRBJ2-3	TRBD2	TGTGCCAGCAGCTTTACTAGCGGGGGGGCCGGAGATACGCAGTATTTT	CASSFTSGGAGDTQYF
TRBV6-1	-	TRBJ2-1	TRBD1	TGTGCCTGCCGGGACAGGGCCTACAATGAGCAGTTCTTC	CACRDRAYNEQFF
TRBV11-3	-	TRBJ2-1	TRBD2	TGTGCCAGCAGCTTAGGGGGACTAGCGGGAGAGGGTGAGCAGTTCTTC	CASSLGGLAGEGEQFF
TRBV7-2	-	TRBJ2-5	-	TGTGCCAGCAGTCCTACTAGGGAAGAGACCCAGTACTTC	CASSPTREETQYF
TRBV11-3	-	TRBJ2-5	-	TGTGCCAGCAGCTTAAGACTGGGTAGTGAGACCCAGTACTTC	CASSLRLGSETQYF
TRBV19	-	TRBJ1-5	TRBD1	TGTGCCAGTACCCGTAGACCGGGACAGGCTCCCGATCAGCCCCAGCATTTT	CASTRRPGQAPDQPQHF
TRBV29-1	-	TRBJ2-2	-	TGCAGCGTTGAAGAGGAGTACACCGGGGAGCTGTTTTTT	CSVEEEYTGELFF
TRBV10-3	-	TRBJ2-7	TRBD1	TGTGCCATCACCCCGGGACAGGGGTACGAGCAGTACTTC	CAITPGQGYEQYF
TRBV28	-	TRBJ2-2	-	TGTGCCAGCAGTCACCGGGACACTAACCTTATGGACACCGGGGAGCTGTTTTTT	CASSHRDTNLMDTGELFF
TRBV2	-	TRBJ1-4	TRBD1	TGTGCCAGCAGGAGGGACAGGGGAGGTCAGGCAACTAATGAAAAACTGTTTTTT	CASRRDRGGQATNEKLFF
TRBV7-8	-	TRBJ2-1	TRBD2	TGTGCCAGCAGCCACGGGCTTGAAGCGGGAGTGATCCATGAGCAGTTCTTC	CASSHGLEAGVIHEQFF
TRBV4-1	-	TRBJ1-1	-	TGCGCCAGCAGCCAAGGGTCGGGACAATGGTCCACTGAAGCTTTCTTT	CASSQGSGQWSTEAFF
TRBV6-1	-	TRBJ1-1	TRBD1	TGTGCCAGCAGTGGGACCGGGACAGGTCTGGGGGGCACTGAAGCTTTCTTT	CASSGTGTGLGGTEAFF
TRBV4-1	-	TRBJ2-5	-	TGCGCCAGCAGCCACCCCACTAGGGCGGGGGAGACCCAGTACTTC	CASSHPTRAGETQYF
TRBV19	-	TRBJ2-5	TRBD2	TGTGCCAGTAGTACGGGAGGGGGAGTCGGTTCGGAGACCCAGTACTTC	CASSTGGGVGSETQYF
TRBV5-6	-	TRBJ1-1	-	TGTGCCAGCAGCTTGCTCGGTCTTGTCCCTCCCGAAGCTTTCTTT	CASSLLGLVPPEAFF
TRBV27	-	TRBJ2-3	-	TGTGCCAGCAGTAAATTGACAGCTACTAGCACAGATACGCAGTATTTT	CASSKLTATSTDTQYF
TRBV15	-	TRBJ1-1	-	TGTGCCACCAGCAGAGATACAGACACTGAAGCTTTCTTT	CATSRDTDTEAFF
TRBV6-1	-	TRBJ2-2	-	TGTGCCAGCAGTGACGACACCGGGGAGCTGTTTTTT	CASSDDTGELFF
TRBV4-2	-	TRBJ2-1	TRBD2	TGTGCCAGCAGCCATGCGGCGGGACTAGCGCCTTCCTCCTACAATGAGCAGTTCTTC	CASSHAAGLAPSSYNEQFF
TRBV11-2	-	TRBJ2-7	TRBD2	TGTGCCAGCAGACCTAGCGGGGACTACGAGCAGTACTTC	CASRPSGDYEQYF
TRBV7-9	-	TRBJ2-3	TRBD2	TGTGCCAGCAGCCCCGCTAGCGGGAGGGACACAGATACGCAGTATTTT	CASSPASGRDTDTQYF
TRBV19	-	TRBJ2-6	-	TGTGCCAGTAGTACCACAGGGCGGGCCAACGTCCTGACTTTC	CASSTTGRANVLTF
TRBV5-1	-	TRBJ2-7	TRBD2	TGCGCCAGCAGCTCCGGGGCCCGAACCGGGCGGGAGGTAACCTACGAGCAGTACTTC	CASSSGARTGREVTYEQYF
TRBV28	-	TRBJ1-5	-	TGTGCCAGCAGTTTGGTTATTGGCAGATCTAGCAATCAGCCCCAGCATTTT	CASSLVIGRSSNQPQHF
TRBV10-3	once	TRBJ2-7	TRBD1	TGTGCCATCGGCCTACCAGGACAGGGGCTCGACGAGCAGTACTTC	CAIGLPGQGLDEQYF
TRBV2	-	TRBJ2-2	TRBD2	TGTGCCAGCAGTGAGAGCGCTAGCGGGGCCAACACCGGGGAGCTGTTTTTT	CASSESASGANTGELFF
TRBV5-1	-	TRBJ2-7	TRBD2	TGCGCCAGCAGTTACCACGGGGGGGCCGACGAGCAGTACTTC	CASSYHGGADEQYF
TRBV4-2	-	TRBJ2-1	-	TGTGCCAGCAGCCAAGAGCGGGACAGTATCCCATGGGGTGAGCAGTTCTTC	CASSQERDSIPWGEQFF
TRBV19	-	TRBJ2-2	TRBD2	TGTGCCAGTAGTATAGGGGGGACTAGGAGGGAGCTGTTTTTT	CASSIGGTRRELFF
TRBV9	-	TRBJ1-4	TRBD1	TGTGCCAGCAGCGTCGGGACAGTGGGAAAACTGTTTTTT	CASSVGTVGKLFF
TRBV28	-	TRBJ1-2	-	TGTGCCAGCAGCCGGACAGCCCTTAACTATGGCTACACCTTC	CASSRTALNYGYTF
TRBV4-1	-	TRBJ2-2	TRBD1	TGCGCCAGCAGCCAGACAGGGAGGGAGCTGTTTTTT	CASSQTGRELFF
TRBV25-1	-	TRBJ2-2	-	TGTGCCAGCAGTGAATATATAGCCGGCACCGGGGAGCTGTTTTTT	CASSEYIAGTGELFF
TRBV29-1	-	TRBJ2-1	-	TGCAGCGTTGAAAGGGCAGGGACGGGAGCGGGTGAGCAGTTCTTC	CSVERAGTGAGEQFF
TRBV6-5	-	TRBJ1-1	-	TGTGCCAGCAGGAGGACAGTAGACACTGAAGCTTTCTTT	CASRRTVDTEAFF
TRBV27	-	TRBJ2-5	TRBD2	TGTGCCAGCAGTTTACCGGCGGGAGGGGGAGAGACCCAGTACTTC	CASSLPAGGGETQYF
TRBV4-1	-	TRBJ2-1	TRBD2	TGCTCGGCGGGGGGATACAATGAGCAGTTCTTC	CSAGGYNEQFF